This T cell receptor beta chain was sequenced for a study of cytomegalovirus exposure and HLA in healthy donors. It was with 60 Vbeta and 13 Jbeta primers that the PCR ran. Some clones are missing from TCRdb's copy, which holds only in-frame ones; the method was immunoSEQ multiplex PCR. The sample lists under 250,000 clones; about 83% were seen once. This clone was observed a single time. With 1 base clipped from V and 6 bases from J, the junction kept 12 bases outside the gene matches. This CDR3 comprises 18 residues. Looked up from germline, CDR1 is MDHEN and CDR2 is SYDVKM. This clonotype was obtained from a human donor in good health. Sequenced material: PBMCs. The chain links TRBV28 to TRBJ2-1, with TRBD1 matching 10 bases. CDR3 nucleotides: TGTGCCAGCAGTTTATTACGCTTCCGGGACAGGGGTATCAATGAGCAGTTCTTC. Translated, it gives CASSLLRFRDRGINEQFF.